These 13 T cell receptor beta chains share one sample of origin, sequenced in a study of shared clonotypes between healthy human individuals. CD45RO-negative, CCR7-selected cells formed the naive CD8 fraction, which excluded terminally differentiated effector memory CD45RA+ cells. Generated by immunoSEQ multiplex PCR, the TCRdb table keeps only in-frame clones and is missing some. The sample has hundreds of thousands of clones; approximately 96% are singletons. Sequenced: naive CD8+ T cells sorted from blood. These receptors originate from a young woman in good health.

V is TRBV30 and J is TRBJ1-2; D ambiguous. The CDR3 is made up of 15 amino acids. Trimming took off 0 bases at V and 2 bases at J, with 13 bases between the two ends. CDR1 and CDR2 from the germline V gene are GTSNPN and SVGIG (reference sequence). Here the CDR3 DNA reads TGTGCCTGGAGTGTACCCCTGCAGAGGAACTATGGCTACACCTTC. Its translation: CAWSVPLQRNYGYTF.

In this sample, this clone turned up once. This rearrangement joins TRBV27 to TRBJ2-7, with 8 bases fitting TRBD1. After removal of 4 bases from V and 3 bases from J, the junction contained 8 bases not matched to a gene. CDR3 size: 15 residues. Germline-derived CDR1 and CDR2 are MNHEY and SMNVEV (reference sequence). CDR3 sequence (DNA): TGTGCCAGCAGTTCCGGGACAGGAAGGAGCTACGAGCAGTACTTC. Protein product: CASSSGTGRSYEQYF.

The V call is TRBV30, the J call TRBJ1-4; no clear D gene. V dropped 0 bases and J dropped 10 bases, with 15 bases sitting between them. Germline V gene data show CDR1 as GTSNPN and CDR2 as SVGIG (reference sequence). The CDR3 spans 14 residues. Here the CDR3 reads CAWSVGAGEGKLFF. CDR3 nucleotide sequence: TGTGCCTGGAGTGTAGGTGCGGGCGAGGGAAAACTGTTTTTT.

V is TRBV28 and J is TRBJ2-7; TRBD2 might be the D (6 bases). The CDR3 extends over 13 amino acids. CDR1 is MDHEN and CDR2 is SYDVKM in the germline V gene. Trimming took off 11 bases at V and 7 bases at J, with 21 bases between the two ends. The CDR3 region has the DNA TGTGCCGTTACAGGTTACTTAGCGGTGGAGCAGTACTTC. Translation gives CAVTGYLAVEQYF.

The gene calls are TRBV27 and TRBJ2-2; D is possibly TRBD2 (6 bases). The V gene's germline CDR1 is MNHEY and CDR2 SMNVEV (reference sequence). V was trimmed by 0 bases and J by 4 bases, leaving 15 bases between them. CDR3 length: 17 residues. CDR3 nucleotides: TGTGCCAGCAGTTTATCGATGGGACTGATACGCACCGGGGAGCTGTTTTTT. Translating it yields CASSLSMGLIRTGELFF.

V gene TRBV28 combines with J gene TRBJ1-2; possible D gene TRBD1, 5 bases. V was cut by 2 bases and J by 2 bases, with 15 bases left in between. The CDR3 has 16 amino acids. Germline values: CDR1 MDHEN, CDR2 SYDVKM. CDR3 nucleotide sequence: TGTGCCAGCAGTTTACCACGGGACGGTGAAAACTATGGCTACACCTTC. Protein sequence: CASSLPRDGENYGYTF.

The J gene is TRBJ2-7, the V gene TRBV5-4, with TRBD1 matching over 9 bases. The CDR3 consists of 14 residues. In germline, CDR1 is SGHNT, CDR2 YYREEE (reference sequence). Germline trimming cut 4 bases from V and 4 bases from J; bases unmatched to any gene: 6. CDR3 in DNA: TGTGCCAGCAGCCAACAGGGGGCGCAGTACGAGCAGTACTTC. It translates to CASSQQGAQYEQYF.

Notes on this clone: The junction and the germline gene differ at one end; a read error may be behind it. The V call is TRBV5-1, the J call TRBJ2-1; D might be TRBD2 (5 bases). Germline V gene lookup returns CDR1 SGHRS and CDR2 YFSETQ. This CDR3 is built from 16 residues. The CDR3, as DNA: TGCGCCAGCAGTTTGGAGGCGTTAAGCTCCTACAATGAGCAGTTCTTC. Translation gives CASSLEALSSYNEQFF.

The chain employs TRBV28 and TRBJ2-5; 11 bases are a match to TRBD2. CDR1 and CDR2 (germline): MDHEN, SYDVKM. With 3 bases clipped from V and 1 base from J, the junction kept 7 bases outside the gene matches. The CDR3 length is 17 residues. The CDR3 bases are TGTGCCAGCAGTTTGGATGGAGGACTAGCGGGCCAAGAGACCCAGTACTTC. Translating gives CASSLDGGLAGQETQYF.

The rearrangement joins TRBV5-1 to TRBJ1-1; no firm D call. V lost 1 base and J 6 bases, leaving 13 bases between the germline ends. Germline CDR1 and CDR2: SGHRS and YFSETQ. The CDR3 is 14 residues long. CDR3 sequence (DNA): TGCGCCAGCAGCTTGTCCGGGGTTGCGGCTGAAGCTTTCTTT. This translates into CASSLSGVAAEAFF.

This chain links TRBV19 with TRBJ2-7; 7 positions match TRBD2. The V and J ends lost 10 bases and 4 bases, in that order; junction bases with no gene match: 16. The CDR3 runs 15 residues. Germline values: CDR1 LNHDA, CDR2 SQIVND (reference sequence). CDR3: CATAPGSGRLYEQYF. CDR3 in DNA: TGTGCCACCGCACCGGGGTCCGGGAGGTTGTACGAGCAGTACTTC.

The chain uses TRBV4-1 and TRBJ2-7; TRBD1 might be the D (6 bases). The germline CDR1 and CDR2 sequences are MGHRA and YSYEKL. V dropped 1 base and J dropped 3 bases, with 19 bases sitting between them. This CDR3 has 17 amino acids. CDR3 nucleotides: TGCGCCAGCAGCCAAGCAGAGTCGAAGGGCAGGGGCTACGAGCAGTACTTC. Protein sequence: CASSQAESKGRGYEQYF.

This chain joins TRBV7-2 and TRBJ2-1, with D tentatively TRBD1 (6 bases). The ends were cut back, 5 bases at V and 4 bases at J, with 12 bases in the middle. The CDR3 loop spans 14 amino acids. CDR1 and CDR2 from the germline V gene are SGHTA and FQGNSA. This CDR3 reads CASSLPQGYNEQFF. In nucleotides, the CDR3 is TGTGCCAGCAGCCTCCCACAGGGTTACAATGAGCAGTTCTTC.